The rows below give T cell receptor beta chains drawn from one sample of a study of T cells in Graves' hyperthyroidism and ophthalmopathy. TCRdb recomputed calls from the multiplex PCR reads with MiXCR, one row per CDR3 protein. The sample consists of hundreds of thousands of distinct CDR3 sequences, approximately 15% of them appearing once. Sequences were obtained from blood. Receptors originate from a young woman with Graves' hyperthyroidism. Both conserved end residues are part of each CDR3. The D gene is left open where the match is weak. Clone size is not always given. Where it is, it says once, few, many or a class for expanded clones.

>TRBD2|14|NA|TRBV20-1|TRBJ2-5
TGCAGTGGACTAGCGTACCCCAATCAAGAGACCCAGTACTTC
CSGLAYPNQETQYF
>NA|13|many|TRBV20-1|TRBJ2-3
TGCAGTGCCGACCCCCAAGAAACAGATACGCAGTATTTT
CSADPQETDTQYF
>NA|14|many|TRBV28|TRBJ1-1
TGTGCCAGCAGTCTACTTACAGGGATCACTGAAGCTTTCTTT
CASSLLTGITEAFF
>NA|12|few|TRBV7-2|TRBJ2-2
TGTGCCAGCAGCCGTGGGGACGGGGAGCTGTTTTTT
CASSRGDGELFF
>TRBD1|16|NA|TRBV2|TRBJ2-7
TGTGCCAGCAGTGAAACCGGACAGGGCGACCGCTACGAGCAGTACTTC
CASSETGQGDRYEQYF
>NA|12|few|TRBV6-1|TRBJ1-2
TGTGCCAGCAGTGAAGTCGGTGATGGCTACACCTTC
CASSEVGDGYTF
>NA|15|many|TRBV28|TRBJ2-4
TGTGCCAGCAGTCCCCACGGGGTAGCCAAAAACATTCAGTACTTC
CASSPHGVAKNIQYF
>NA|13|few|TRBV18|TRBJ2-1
TGTGCCAGCTCAACAGGCAGAGACAATGAGCAGTTCTTC
CASSTGRDNEQFF
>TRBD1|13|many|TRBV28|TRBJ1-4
TGTGCCAGCAGTCCCTCAGGGGGGGAAAAACTGTTTTTT
CASSPSGGEKLFF
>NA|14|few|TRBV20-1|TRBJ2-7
TGCAGTGCCCACTCGGGACTCCAATCCTACGAGCAGTACTTC
CSAHSGLQSYEQYF
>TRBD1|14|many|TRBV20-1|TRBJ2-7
TGCAGTGCAACCCGGGACAGGGGTACCCACGAGCAGTACTTC
CSATRDRGTHEQYF
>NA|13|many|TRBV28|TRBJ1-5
TGTGCCAGCCGACCCCTTAGCAATCAGCCCCAGCATTTT
CASRPLSNQPQHF
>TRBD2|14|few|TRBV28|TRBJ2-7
TGTGCCAGCAGAACTAGCGGGAGCCCCTACGAGCAGTACTTC
CASRTSGSPYEQYF
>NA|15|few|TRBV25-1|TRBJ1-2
TGTGCCAGCAGTGAATCGGGGAGTTCGGGCTATGGCTACACCTTC
CASSESGSSGYGYTF
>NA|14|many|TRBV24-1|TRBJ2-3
TGTGCCACCAGTGATGGTCCAGGAGGGAATACGCAGTATTTT
CATSDGPGGNTQYF
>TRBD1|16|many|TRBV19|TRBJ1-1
TGTGCCAGTAGTCCCGGGACAGGGTCCTTGAAGACTGAAGCTTTCTTT
CASSPGTGSLKTEAFF
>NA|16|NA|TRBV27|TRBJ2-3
TGTGCCGGCAGTTTTCGGGGGACAGCAAGCACAGATACGCAGTATTTT
CAGSFRGTASTDTQYF
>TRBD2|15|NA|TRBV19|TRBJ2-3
TGTGCCAGTAGTTGGGAGGGCAGTTGGACAGATACGCAGTATTTT
CASSWEGSWTDTQYF
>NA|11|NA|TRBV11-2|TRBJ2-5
TGTGCCAGCAGGGTCCAGTTGACCCAGTACTTC
CASRVQLTQYF
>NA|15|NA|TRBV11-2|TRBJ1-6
TGTGCCAGCAGCCAACTCCGGGATTCAAATTCACCCCTCCACTTT
CASSQLRDSNSPLHF
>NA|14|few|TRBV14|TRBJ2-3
TGTGCCAGCAGCCATCCCCGCAGCACAGATACGCAGTATTTT
CASSHPRSTDTQYF
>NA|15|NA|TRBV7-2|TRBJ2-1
TGTGCCAGCAGCTTAACCCTGGGCCTCAGAGATGAGCAGTTCTTC
CASSLTLGLRDEQFF
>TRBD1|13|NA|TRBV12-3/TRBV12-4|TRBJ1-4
TGTGCCAGCAGAGGGGGCGCTTCTGAAAAACTGTTTTTT
CASRGGASEKLFF
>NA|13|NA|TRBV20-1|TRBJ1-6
TGCAGTGCTAGAGGCGGAAATAATTCACCCCTCCACTTT
CSARGGNNSPLHF
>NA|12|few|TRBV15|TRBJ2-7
TGTGCCACCAGCAGAGGAGGGCTCGAGCAGTACTTC
CATSRGGLEQYF